The 5 T cell receptor beta chains listed next were all sequenced from one sample in a study of blood T cell repertoires in COVID-19. The repertoire was sequenced with immunoSEQ multiplex PCR; TCRdb's copy has only in-frame clones and lacks some. The sample yields about 60,000 clones, over 80% seen once. Sequencing input: peripheral blood. The receptors come from a young man with COVID-19, enrolled during active disease.

The gene calls are TRBV2 and TRBJ2-7; D is uncertain. The CDR3 is made up of 14 amino acids. Germline CDR1 reads SNHLY; CDR2 reads FYNNEI. V lost 3 bases and J lost 0, with 9 bases in between. The CDR3 protein is CASSELQSSYEQYF. CDR3 bases: TGTGCCAGCAGTGAGTTACAGAGCTCCTACGAGCAGTACTTC.

To note about this clone: This likely comes from a read error, as the CDR3 has no conserved phenylalanine or tryptophan at its end. It is unclear where the CDR3 begins or ends on the DNA, so no DNA is shown, and the CDR3 is as TCRdb lists it. This chain uses TRBV6-2 or TRBV6-3 with TRBJ2-7; the D call of TRBD1 is as the table states it, not checked on the DNA. CDR1 MNHEY and CDR2 SVGEGT come from the germline V gene. The CDR3 spans 12 residues, counting both ends. The CDR3 protein is CASSYSGTAPRL.

The chain uses TRBV6-2 or TRBV6-3 and TRBJ2-3; D remains ambiguous. V lost 3 bases to trimming and J lost 5 bases, with 9 bases between them. CDR3 length equals 13 residues. Germline values: CDR1 MNHEY, CDR2 SVGEGT. The CDR3 is CASSYKAEDTQYF. The CDR3 DNA is TGTGCCAGCAGTTATAAGGCGGAAGATACGCAGTATTTT.

This chain connects TRBV11-2 to TRBJ2-5; TRBD2 agrees at 8 bases. The CDR3 runs 18 residues. Trimming took 5 bases from V and 5 from J; bases not matched to a gene: 19. The V gene's germline CDR1 is SGHAT and CDR2 FQNNGV. The CDR3 nucleotides read TGTGCCAGCAGCAACGTCTACTCTACGGGGGGGTTGCAGGAGACCCAGTACTTC. Translating gives CASSNVYSTGGLQETQYF.

The J gene is TRBJ1-5, the V gene TRBV27; tentatively, D is TRBD1 (6 bases). Trimming pared 4 bases from V and 6 bases from J, leaving 19 bases between. CDR1 MNHEY and CDR2 SMNVEV come from the germline V gene (reference sequence). The CDR3 has 16 residues. The CDR3 DNA reads as TGTGCCAGCAGTTCGACAGGAGCCCCTCGGGGTCAGCCCCAGCATTTT. Translating it yields CASSSTGAPRGQPQHF.